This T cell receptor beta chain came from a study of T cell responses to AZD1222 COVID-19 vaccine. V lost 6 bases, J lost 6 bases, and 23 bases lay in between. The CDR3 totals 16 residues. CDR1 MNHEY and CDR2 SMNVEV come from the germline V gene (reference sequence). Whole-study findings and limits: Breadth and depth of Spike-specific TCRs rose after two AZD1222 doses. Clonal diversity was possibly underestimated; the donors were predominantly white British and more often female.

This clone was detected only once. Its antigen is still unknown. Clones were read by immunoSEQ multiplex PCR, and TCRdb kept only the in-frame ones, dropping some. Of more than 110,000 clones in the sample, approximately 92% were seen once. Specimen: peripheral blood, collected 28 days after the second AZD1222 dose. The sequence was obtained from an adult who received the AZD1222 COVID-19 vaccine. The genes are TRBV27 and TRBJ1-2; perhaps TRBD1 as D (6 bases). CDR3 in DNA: TGTGCCAGCAGGGGAACGGGACAACCCAGGGGCCATGGCTACACCTTC. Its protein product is CASRGTGQPRGHGYTF.